Many counts were recorded for the clone carrying this T cell receptor beta chain. This sample's time point: newly diagnosed GD, antithyroid drugs for less than 3 months. RNA isolated from PBMCs was used to make the TCR library. One endocrinology department in Xi'an, China, was where patients came from. The authors built TCR beta libraries using iRepertoire HTBI primers and Arm-PCR of CDR3 regions. TCRdb recomputed calls from the multiplex PCR reads with MiXCR, one row per CDR3 protein. Seen here are hundreds of thousands of distinct CDR3 sequences, around 17% observed once, and the top ten hold 15% to 20%. This sample stems from a study of regulatory T cells in long-lasting Graves disease. Trimming removed 7 bases from V and 3 bases from J, with 15 bases in between. This CDR3 region has 14 residues. Germline V gene data show CDR1 as SNHLY and CDR2 as FYNNEI. The same data also contributed to another study, on T cells in Graves' hyperthyroidism and ophthalmopathy. That study adds: Researchers defined stable Graves' hyperthyroidism as no ophthalmopathy progression within 18 months. HTBI primers drove first-round RT-PCR of the TCR CDR3.

The receptor was isolated from a woman aged 30 to 39 with Graves disease. This sample comprised peripheral blood mononuclear cells (PBMCs), obtained at new diagnosis, from a patient treated with antithyroid drugs. The chain couples TRBV2 to TRBJ1-2, with D maybe TRBD1 (6 bases). The CDR3 region is CASNNGRGHYGYTF. The CDR3 coding sequence is TGTGCCAGCAACAACGGACGGGGGCACTATGGCTACACCTTC.